One sample yielded the 14 T cell receptor beta chains listed below, sequenced in a study of post-analysis software for immune sequencing data. The study's findings and limits: TRBV5-6, TRBV5-1 and TRBV20-1 were among roughly 5 TRBV segments more frequent in patients than controls.

Every TCR beta cDNA library bore unique molecular identifiers. TCRdb processed the PCR reads anew with MiXCR; each CDR3 protein has one entry. The sample holds 650,000 to 900,000 distinct CDR3 sequences, just over 45% seen once. No antigen is known for these receptors. Sequenced material: blood. These receptors were taken from a girl under 18 with multiple sclerosis.

The gene calls are TRBV29-1 and TRBJ1-2, with 7 bases matching TRBD1. The CDR3 totals 13 residues. Per the germline V gene, CDR1 is SQVTM and CDR2 is ANQGSEA. The V segment lost 5 bases and the J segment 7 bases; nucleotides outside the gene matches: 10. The CDR3 nucleotides read TGCAGCGTTCCCGGACAGGTTCATGGTGGCTACACCTTC. It encodes CSVPGQVHGGYTF.

The chain combines TRBV15 with TRBJ1-1; 8 nucleotides line up with TRBD1. This CDR3 comprises 16 residues. J gave up 2 bases and V 0 bases, and 5 bases lay outside the gene matches. The V gene's germline CDR1 is LNHNV and CDR2 YYDKDF (reference sequence). Here the CDR3 reads CATSRDYRGANTEAFF. The CDR3 region has the DNA TGTGCCACCAGCAGAGACTACAGGGGGGCTAACACTGAAGCTTTCTTT.

Many counts were recorded for this clonotype. This CDR3 reads CASSLERRGGGYTF. For the CDR3, the DNA is TGTGCCAGCAGCTTAGAACGGCGGGGTGGAGGCTACACCTTC. This chain links TRBV7-2 with TRBJ1-2; unclear D gene. The length of the CDR3 is 14 residues. V gave up 1 base and J gave up 8 bases, with 14 bases separating them. The germline CDR1 and CDR2 sequences are SGHTA and FQGNSA. The variable domain in full, completed from reference TRBV7-2 and TRBJ1-2, reads GAGVSQSPSNKVTEKGKDVELRCDPISGHTALYWYRQSLGQGLEFLIYFQGNSAPDKSGLPSDRFSAERTGGSVSTLTIQRTQQEDSAVYLCASSLERRGGGYTFGSGTRLTVV.

The chain carries TRBV28 and TRBJ1-2; no definite D call. Trimming removed 5 bases at V and 4 bases at J, with 8 bases between. The germline V gene has CDR1 MDHEN and CDR2 SYDVKM. There are 12 residues in the CDR3. The CDR3 region has the DNA TGTGCCAGCAGTAGCGACATCTATGGCTACACCTTC. Its translation: CASSSDIYGYTF.

The genes are TRBV3-1 and TRBJ1-2; D not resolved. The CDR3 runs to 12 residues. Germline loops: CDR1 LGHDT, CDR2 YNNKEL (reference sequence). Trimming left V 3 bases short and J 5 bases short, with 7 bases between. CDR3 sequence: CASSHRTYGYTF. The CDR3 DNA follows: TGTGCCAGCAGCCACCGAACGTATGGCTACACCTTC.

This clonotype came up a few times. The chain couples TRBV6-6 to TRBJ2-3, with no clear D. The V gene lost 3 bases and the J gene lost 1 base, with 11 bases spanning the gap. The CDR3 loop spans 15 amino acids. CDR1 and CDR2 from the germline V gene are MNHNY and SVGAGI (reference sequence). This chain's CDR3 is CASSYPTRGTDTQYF. The CDR3 nucleotides read TGTGCCAGCAGTTATCCGACAAGGGGCACAGATACGCAGTATTTT.

V and J are TRBV29-1 and TRBJ1-3, with D unclear. The V gene lost 5 bases and the J gene lost 0 bases, with 11 bases spanning the gap. The CDR3 is 14 residues long. CDR1 SQVTM and CDR2 ANQGSEA come from the germline V gene. The CDR3, as DNA: TGCAGCGTTAGCAAAATGAGCTCTGGAAACACCATATATTTT. Protein sequence: CSVSKMSSGNTIYF.

In its sample, this clonotype was seen a few times. The chain carries TRBV3-1 and TRBJ1-2, with 9 positions matching TRBD1. This CDR3 contains 19 residues. The germline V gene encodes CDR1 LGHDT and CDR2 YNNKEL (reference sequence). The junction had 18 bases not matched to a gene; V was cut back by 4 bases and J by 3 bases. The CDR3 DNA sequence: TGTGCCAGCAGCCGGCGGACCCCTCCCCCGGGACAGGGATACTATGGCTACACCTTC. Protein product: CASSRRTPPPGQGYYGYTF. Combining the CDR3 with reference TRBV3-1 and TRBJ1-2 gives the whole variable domain DTAVSQTPKYLVTQMGNDKSIKCEQNLGHDTMYWYKQDSKKFLKIMFSYNNKELIINETVPNRFSPKSPDKAHLNLHINSLELGDSAVYFCASSRRTPPPGQGYYGYTFGSGTRLTVV.

This clonotype was counted between two and nine times. The rearrangement joins TRBV10-3 to TRBJ1-5; D call uncertain. The length of the CDR3 is 13 residues. Looked up from germline, CDR1 is ENHRY and CDR2 is SYGVKD. Trimming removed 3 bases at V and 1 base at J, with 4 bases between. The DNA of the CDR3 is TGTGCCATCAGTGATGGGAGCAATCAGCCCCAGCATTTT. Translation gives CAISDGSNQPQHF.

The V gene is TRBV5-1, the J gene TRBJ2-7; TRBD2 matches 11 bases. The CDR3 totals 19 residues. Germline V gives CDR1 SGHRS, CDR2 YFSETQ. V lost 0 bases to trimming and J lost 2 bases; unmatched junction nucleotides: 13. The CDR3 region is CASSLAIFRLTSGTYEQYF. CDR3 bases: TGCGCCAGCAGCTTGGCCATCTTTAGGTTGACTAGCGGGACCTACGAGCAGTACTTC.

The rearrangement uses TRBV11-1 and TRBJ2-1, with 10 bases fitting TRBD2. Per germline, CDR1 SGHAT and CDR2 FQDESV (reference sequence). This CDR3 has 18 residues. V was pared by 1 base and J by 7 bases, with 13 bases of the junction left unmatched. Here the CDR3 DNA reads TGTGCCAGCAGCTTAGGGACTGGAGCGGGAGGGCCAAGAAATGAGCAGTTCTTC. Amino acid sequence: CASSLGTGAGGPRNEQFF.

This chain uses TRBV7-9 with TRBJ1-5, with TRBD1 matching 10 bases. The CDR3 contains 20 residues. The V gene's germline CDR1 is SEHNR and CDR2 FQNEAQ (reference sequence). The V gene end was trimmed by 5 bases and the J gene end by 7 bases; junction bases not matched to a gene: 23. The CDR3 DNA reads TGTGCCAGCAGCCTCTTGGGGGGGGACAGGGGAGATATGGTGGCCCAGCCCCAGCATTTT. It encodes CASSLLGGDRGDMVAQPQHF.

This clonotype was observed a handful of times. The chain is built from TRBV15 and TRBJ2-3; D ambiguous. Trimming removed 4 bases at V and 5 bases at J, with 7 bases between. The CDR3 runs 12 residues. CDR1 is LNHNV, CDR2 YYDKDF, per germline (reference sequence). Here the CDR3 reads CATSTRGDTQYF. The CDR3 DNA sequence: TGTGCCACCAGCACCCGCGGAGATACGCAGTATTTT.

J is TRBJ1-6 and V is TRBV5-1; 9 positions agree with TRBD1. The V gene end was trimmed by 4 bases and the J gene end by 7 bases; junction bases not matched to a gene: 6. From germline, CDR1 is SGHRS and CDR2 YFSETQ. This CDR3 contains 15 residues. This chain's CDR3 is CASSPLTGGNSPLHF. As DNA, the CDR3 is TGCGCCAGCAGCCCCTTAACAGGGGGCAATTCACCCCTCCACTTT.